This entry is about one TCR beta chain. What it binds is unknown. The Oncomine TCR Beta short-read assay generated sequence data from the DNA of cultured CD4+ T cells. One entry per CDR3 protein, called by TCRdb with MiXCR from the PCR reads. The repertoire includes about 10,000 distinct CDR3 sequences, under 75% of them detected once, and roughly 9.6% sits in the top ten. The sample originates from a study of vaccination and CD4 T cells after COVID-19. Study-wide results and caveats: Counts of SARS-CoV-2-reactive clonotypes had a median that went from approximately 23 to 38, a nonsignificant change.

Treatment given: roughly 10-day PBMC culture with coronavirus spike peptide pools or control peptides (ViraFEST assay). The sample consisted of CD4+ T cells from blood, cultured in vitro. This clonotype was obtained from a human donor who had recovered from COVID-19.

The chain's CDR3 is CASSQDFETQYF. Here the CDR3 DNA reads TGCGCCAGCAGCCAAGATTTCGAGACCCAGTACTTC. This rearrangement joins TRBV4-1 to TRBJ2-5; D is ambiguous. CDR3 size: 12 residues. Trimming removed 0 bases at V and 5 bases at J, with 4 bases between. The V gene's germline CDR1 is MGHRA and CDR2 YSYEKL.